This T cell receptor beta chain was profiled in a study of Graves' ophthalmopathy and Graves' hyperthyroidism. Study outcomes and limitations: The model achieved 70.59% sensitivity and roughly 72% specificity for ophthalmopathy progression.

Orbital computed tomography, thyroid ultrasound, TRAb, serum thyroxine and clinical symptoms formed the basis of diagnosis. This clonotype was detected many times. Its specificity is unknown. Germline loops: CDR1 SGHVS, CDR2 FNYEAQ. Deletions cut 8 bases from V and 7 bases from J, with 12 bases between. The CDR3 runs 11 residues. Amplifying from RNA transcripts, the study obtained TCR beta CDR3 regions. First-round RT-PCR relied on HTBI primers, and a second-round multiplex PCR came next. TCRdb passed the multiplex PCR reads through MiXCR, listing each CDR3 protein once. The sample lists hundreds of thousands of distinct CDR3 sequences; roughly 20% were seen once.

The sample taken for sequencing was peripheral blood. The chain has TRBV7-6 and TRBJ2-7; maybe TRBD1 (5 bases). This receptor was identified in a woman aged 18-29 years with stable Graves' hyperthyroidism. Some clones in this sample may be carry-over from other donors' samples. DNA for the CDR3: TGTGCCAGCGGGCAGGGTAGGGAGCAGTACTTC. Translating gives CASGQGREQYF.